The clone carrying this T cell receptor beta chain has a handful of counts. This sample is drawn from a study of blood T cell repertoires in COVID-19. The wider study: The cDNA or gDNA used as material had been derived from T cells, B-cell-depleted T cells, or PBMCs.

How the authors handled the data: By means of reference gene primer amplification, nucleated cell counts were estimated. Method: immunoSEQ multiplex PCR; TCRdb's copy keeps in-frame clones and lacks some. D and trimming were read from the DNA, whereas the V and J calls and clone size are those reported in that table. The data contain 95,000 to 120,000 clones, 85% of them singletons. Between the trimmed V and J ends, which lost 3 bases and 6 bases, there was a span of 12 bases. The germline V gene has CDR1 SGHTA and CDR2 FQGNSA. The CDR3 spans 14 residues. The receptor's source is a human donor in a cohort sampled during active COVID-19. The rearrangement joins TRBV7-2 to TRBJ1-5, with a tentative D call TRBD1 (6 bases). The sample consisted of peripheral blood. The CDR3 region is CASSFREGGQPQHF. The DNA of the CDR3 is TGTGCCAGCAGCTTTAGGGAGGGGGGTCAGCCCCAGCATTTT. Full variable domain (rest looked up from reference TRBV7-2 and TRBJ1-5): GAGVSQSPSNKVTEKGKDVELRCDPISGHTALYWYRQSLGQGLEFLIYFQGNSAPDKSGLPSDRFSAERTGGSVSTLTIQRTQQEDSAVYLCASSFREGGQPQHFGDGTRLSIL.